This TCR beta chain was recorded in a study of Ad26.COV2.S vaccination and SARS-CoV-2 variants. Overall study context: Intramuscularly, Ad26.COV2.S was given either once or twice, 56 days apart.

On this clone itself: Other DNA sequences of this sample code for an identical CDR3.

Sequencing used immunoSEQ multiplex PCR; TCRdb keeps in-frame clones, though not all of them. Here the sample spans hundreds of thousands of clones, around 89% being singletons. Treatment meaning: roughly 19 received Ad26.COV2.S at low or high dose, single or two shots; several received placebo; per-sample allocation not given. Sampling took place 63 days after the first vaccine or placebo injection. The V end was cut by 3 bases, the J end by 1 base, with 5 bases between. Germline V gene sequence: CDR1 SGHDT, CDR2 YYEEEE. The CDR3 contains 12 residues. This clonotype originated in a person between 18 and 60 years old who received the Ad26.COV2.S COVID-19 vaccine or a placebo. This specimen consisted of peripheral blood, obtained in a trial of Ad26.COV2.S vaccine versus placebo. The chain links TRBV5-6 to TRBJ2-7; no firm D call. The CDR3 nucleotides are TGTGCCAGCAGCTCTGAGTCCTACGAGCAGTACTTC. It codes for CASSSESYEQYF.